One sample yielded the 3 T cell receptor beta chains listed below, sequenced in a study of cytomegalovirus exposure and HLA in healthy donors (dated by TCRdb to 2016 to 2017). Receptors were amplified or captured by the immunoSEQ multiplex PCR assay. A mixture of 60 forward primers for TCR Vbeta segments and 13 reverse primers for TCR Jbeta segments was used in the multiplex PCR. As stored in TCRdb, this immuneACCESS dataset retains in-frame rearrangements with V and J assigned. A fraction of the clones does not appear; measured against another copy, unresolved V genes explain less than half of the discrepancy, and the remainder lacks a known reason. The sample profile shows under 120,000 clones; around three quarters of them were found once. The ten largest clones add up to around 2.5% of the sample. Input material: PBMCs. These receptors came from a man aged 50 to 59 in good health and CMV-seropositive.

This chain uses TRBV2 with TRBJ1-6, with D hard to call. This CDR3 has 17 residues. Germline V gene data show CDR1 as SNHLY and CDR2 as FYNNEI. Trimming took off 6 bases at V and 4 bases at J, with 19 bases between the two ends. In nucleotides, the CDR3 is TGTGCCAGCAGGATTACCAGCGGACCTCTTTATAATTCACCCCTCCACTTT. Translation gives CASRITSGPLYNSPLHF.

The V gene is TRBV5-1, the J gene TRBJ2-5; 11 bases are a match to TRBD1. Germline values: CDR1 SGHRS, CDR2 YFSETQ. The CDR3 runs 15 residues. The V segment lost 4 bases and the J segment 4 bases; nucleotides outside the gene matches: 6. The CDR3 protein is CASSPGTGGGETQYF. The CDR3 bases are TGCGCCAGCAGCCCCGGGACAGGGGGGGGAGAGACCCAGTACTTC.

The chain has TRBV30 and TRBJ2-2, with a possible D match to TRBD1 (5 bases). Germline V lookup: CDR1 GTSNPN, CDR2 SVGIG (reference sequence). V lost 0 bases to trimming and J lost 8 bases, with 10 bases between them. The CDR3 consists of 13 residues. CDR3 region: CAWSVLNRGELFF. The CDR3 nucleotides are TGTGCCTGGAGTGTACTCAACAGGGGGGAGCTGTTTTTT.